Presented here are 21 T cell receptor beta chains from one specimen sequenced in a study of cytomegalovirus exposure and HLA in healthy donors (TCRdb year 2017). The library was obtained by the immunoSEQ multiplex PCR assay. A mixture of 60 forward primers for TCR Vbeta segments and 13 reverse primers for TCR Jbeta segments was used in the multiplex PCR. As stored in TCRdb, this immuneACCESS dataset retains in-frame rearrangements with V and J assigned. A fraction of the clones does not appear; measured against another copy, unresolved V genes explain less than half of the discrepancy, and the remainder lacks a known reason. The sample yields under 250,000 clones; roughly 84% were counted once. The ten largest clones capture over 1% of the sample. Sample: PBMCs. These receptors all stem from a human donor in good health.

The sample holds a few counts of this clone. Other DNA sequences in this specimen translate into the identical CDR3. This chain joins TRBV18 and TRBJ2-7; D is unresolved. CDR3 length: 12 residues. Looked up from germline, CDR1 is KGHSH and CDR2 is LQKENI. V was shortened by 3 bases and J by 0 bases, with 3 bases between the two germline ends. DNA of the CDR3: TGTGCCAGCTCACCGAGCTCCTACGAGCAGTACTTC. The encoded protein is CASSPSSYEQYF.

The chain links TRBV19 to TRBJ1-4, with D maybe TRBD1 (6 bases). Per the germline V gene, CDR1 is LNHDA and CDR2 is SQIVND (reference sequence). This CDR3 is 15 amino acids long. V was trimmed by 5 bases and J by 7 bases, leaving 17 bases between them. CDR3 nucleotides: TGTGCCAGTAGTCCTCGGGACATGCGGGTTGAAAAACTGTTTTTT. Amino acid sequence: CASSPRDMRVEKLFF.

The chain recombines TRBV7-9 with TRBJ2-5; 11 bases are shared with TRBD1. V trimming: 5 bases; J trimming: 5 bases; junction bases outside the gene matches: 7. CDR1 is SEHNR, CDR2 FQNEAQ, per germline (reference sequence). This CDR3 comprises 15 residues. Written as DNA, the CDR3 is TGTGCCAGCAGCACTCGGACAGGGGGCGGCGAGACCCAGTACTTC. Amino acid sequence: CASSTRTGGGETQYF.

This clone showed up just a few times. The rearrangement uses TRBV6-6 and TRBJ1-1, with 8 positions matching TRBD1. CDR1 and CDR2 (germline): MNHNY, SVGAGI (reference sequence). Germline trimming cut 8 bases from V and 1 base from J; bases unmatched to any gene: 9. The CDR3 contains 15 residues. The CDR3 is CASSDGQGPNTEAFF. The DNA of the CDR3 is TGTGCCAGCTCAGACGGACAGGGACCGAACACTGAAGCTTTCTTT.

The chain has TRBV5-4 and TRBJ2-5; D is possibly TRBD1 (6 bases). Trimming shortened V by 1 base and J by 3 bases, and 13 bases separated the two germline ends. Looked up from germline, CDR1 is SGHNT and CDR2 is YYREEE (reference sequence). This CDR3 has 15 amino acids. The CDR3 loop reads CASSLSARGKETQYF. CDR3 nucleotides: TGTGCCAGCAGCTTGAGCGCCAGGGGTAAAGAGACCCAGTACTTC.

This clone appeared a few times. One end of the junction does not line up with germline, which may come from a read error. The chain is built from TRBV7-9 and TRBJ1-2; D uncertain. This CDR3 is built from 12 residues. From germline, CDR1 is SEHNR and CDR2 FQNEAQ (reference sequence). CDR3 nucleotides: TGTTCCAGCAGCTCCCCTCCGGGAGGCTACACCTTC. It is translated as CSSSSPPGGYTF.

The V and J genes are TRBV4-2 and TRBJ1-1; 7 positions match TRBD1. The germline V gene encodes CDR1 LGHNA and CDR2 YNFKEQ. J was trimmed by 4 bases and V by 2 bases; bases with no gene match: 4. CDR3 length: 14 amino acids. As DNA, the CDR3 is TGTGCCAGCAGCCAAACCTCAGGGGGCACTGAAGCTTTCTTT. Encoded protein: CASSQTSGGTEAFF.

The genes are TRBV4-1 and TRBJ1-2, with 9 bases that match TRBD1. The CDR3 contains 15 residues. With V trimmed by 4 bases and J by 3 bases, 6 bases remained unmatched. Germline V gene lookup returns CDR1 MGHRA and CDR2 YSYEKL. Written as DNA, the CDR3 is TGCGCCAGCAGCCGAAGGACAGGGGACGACTATGGCTACACCTTC. This translates into CASSRRTGDDYGYTF.

The V and J genes are TRBV7-9 and TRBJ1-3; TRBD1 matches at 8 bases. V shed 0 bases, J shed 4 bases, and the junction held 2 bases outside the gene matches. The CDR3 length is 15 residues. Looked up from germline, CDR1 is SEHNR and CDR2 is FQNEAQ (reference sequence). For the CDR3, the DNA is TGTGCCAGCAGCTTAGCGGGACAGGCAGGAAACACCATATATTTT. Encoded protein: CASSLAGQAGNTIYF.

Here the CDR3 DNA reads TGTGCCAGTAGTACGGGATTGGATCAGCCCCAGCATTTT. Translating gives CASSTGLDQPQHF. The chain is built from TRBV19 and TRBJ1-5; D call uncertain. The CDR3 runs to 13 residues. Germline V gene sequence: CDR1 LNHDA, CDR2 SQIVND (reference sequence). The V gene lost 4 bases and the J gene lost 5 bases, with 9 bases spanning the gap. The variable domain in full, with the rest retrieved from reference TRBV19 and TRBJ1-5, is DGGITQSPKYLFRKEGQNVTLSCEQNLNHDAMYWYRQDPGQGLRLIYYSQIVNDFQKGDIAEGYSVSREKKESFPLTVTSAQKNPTAFYLCASSTGLDQPQHFGDGTRLSIL.

V gene TRBV9 combines with J gene TRBJ2-5; 15 bases match TRBD2. CDR3 length equals 17 residues. Trimming took 4 bases from V and 5 from J; bases not matched to a gene: 9. CDR1 and CDR2 from the germline V gene are SGDLS and YYNGEE. This CDR3 reads CASSPGLAGGVRETQYF. DNA for the CDR3: TGTGCCAGCAGCCCGGGACTAGCGGGAGGAGTTAGGGAGACCCAGTACTTC.

V and J are TRBV6-5 and TRBJ1-4, with a possible D match to TRBD1 (6 bases). This CDR3 has 14 amino acids. Trimming cost V 6 bases and J 8 bases, with 16 bases left between them. The germline V gene has CDR1 MNHEY and CDR2 SVGAGI. The CDR3 reads CASSSTGMGEKLFF. DNA of the CDR3: TGTGCCAGCAGCAGCACAGGGATGGGCGAAAAACTGTTTTTT.

This clone is a singleton in its sample. This chain joins TRBV5-4 and TRBJ2-2; 11 positions match TRBD2. The junction had 10 bases not matched to a gene; V was cut back by 4 bases and J by 8 bases. The CDR3 totals 16 residues. Germline values: CDR1 SGHNT, CDR2 YYREEE (reference sequence). For the CDR3, the DNA is TGTGCCAGCAGCAAAAATAGCGGGAGGGCCGATGGGGAGCTGTTTTTT. The encoded protein is CASSKNSGRADGELFF.

This chain connects TRBV29-1 to TRBJ2-1; 13 bases are a match to TRBD2. The V gene's germline CDR1 is SQVTM and CDR2 ANQGSEA. The V segment lost 0 bases and the J segment 8 bases; nucleotides outside the gene matches: 10. The CDR3 runs 17 residues. As DNA, the CDR3 is TGCAGCGTTGAAGAGCCCGGGACTAGCGGGATATACTATGAGCAGTTCTTC. It is translated as CSVEEPGTSGIYYEQFF.

The V gene is TRBV6-6, the J gene TRBJ2-7; tentative D call: TRBD1 (5 bases). Germline V lookup: CDR1 MNHNY, CDR2 SVGAGI (reference sequence). V dropped 2 bases and J dropped 3 bases, with 11 bases sitting between them. This CDR3 is built from 14 residues. CDR3 DNA sequence: TGTGCCAGCAGTTACCAGTCCAGGGACTACGAGCAGTACTTC. Protein product: CASSYQSRDYEQYF.

The chain combines TRBV19 with TRBJ1-1, with D possibly matching TRBD1 (5 bases). The CDR3 spans 14 residues. Trimming removed 10 bases at V and 1 base at J, with 16 bases between. Germline V gives CDR1 LNHDA, CDR2 SQIVND (reference sequence). The DNA of the CDR3 is TGTGCCACAAGGGGCCGGAATGCGAACACTGAAGCTTTCTTT. Residues: CATRGRNANTEAFF.

The chain carries TRBV6-1 and TRBJ1-3; D gene unclear. The CDR3 has 17 amino acids. Germline V CDR1 and CDR2: MNHNS, SASEGT. V dropped 0 bases and J dropped 2 bases, with 14 bases sitting between them. The CDR3 nucleotides are TGTGCCAGCAGTGAAGCGCCGTCACCGGGAGCTGGAAACACCATATATTTT. As protein: CASSEAPSPGAGNTIYF.

As for this clone: At one boundary the junction diverges from the germline segment, which might be a read error. The rearrangement joins TRBV7-9 to TRBJ1-2; 7 bases fit TRBD1. The germline gives CDR1 SEHNR, CDR2 FQNEAQ (reference sequence). The CDR3 has 16 amino acids. The CDR3 bases are TGTTCCAGCAGCCAAGGGGGAACAGGGGAGTTTTCTGGCTACACCTTC. Translated, it gives CSSSQGGTGEFSGYTF.

As concerns this clone: Relative to the germline gene, one junction end is altered; a read error may explain this. The chain recombines TRBV7-7 with TRBJ2-3; TRBD1 might be the D (6 bases). CDR1 is SSHAT and CDR2 is FNYEAQ in the germline V gene (reference sequence). The CDR3 contains 15 residues. For the CDR3, the DNA is TGTGCTAGCAGCCCAGGACAGCCTCACACAGATACGCAGTATTTT. Residues: CASSPGQPHTDTQYF.

This chain joins TRBV5-4 and TRBJ2-1, with TRBD1 identical over 8 bases. The CDR3 has 14 amino acids. Germline loops: CDR1 SGHNT, CDR2 YYREEE (reference sequence). The J segment lost 14 bases and the V segment lost 7 bases, leaving 17 bases of the junction unmatched. In DNA form, the CDR3 reads TGTGCCAGCGGCGTCCAGGGGGCGGGATCGGTGGAGTTCTTC. It specifies CASGVQGAGSVEFF.

This chain connects TRBV2 to TRBJ1-4, with TRBD1 matching over 7 bases. With V trimmed by 5 bases and J by 3 bases, 3 bases remained unmatched. The CDR3 has 14 amino acids. Germline assignment: CDR1 SNHLY and CDR2 FYNNEI. The CDR3, as DNA: TGTGCCAGCAGTCGGGACAGACCTAATGAAAAACTGTTTTTT. As protein: CASSRDRPNEKLFF.